This T cell receptor (beta chain) was obtained from a study of human T cells and chemical hapten exposure. The time point is: patch test 3, about 24 weeks after DPC sensitization. As to treatment: therapeutic diphenylcyclopropenone sensitization with weekly scalp DPC. This clonotype turned up a few times. TCRdb ran MiXCR on the RACE reads and lists one entry per CDR3 protein. The sample gives about 190,000 distinct CDR3 sequences, about 22% of which show up once; under 2.5% is in the top ten. This CDR3 has 17 amino acids. The germline V gene encodes CDR1 SGHTA and CDR2 FQGTGA. V gave up 5 bases and J gave up 1 base, with 17 bases separating them.

This chain joins TRBV7-3 and TRBJ2-2; the D gene is possibly TRBD1 (5 bases). Material: whole blood, obtained in connection with sensitization to the hapten diphenylcyclopropenone (DPC). The receptor was derived from a woman in her thirties or forties with alopecia areata. Some clones in this sample may be carry-over from other donors' samples. As DNA, the CDR3 is TGTGCCAGCAGCAAAATGGCCTTTACAGGGAACACCGGGGAGCTGTTTTTT. Encoded protein: CASSKMAFTGNTGELFF.